This T cell receptor beta chain was retrieved from a study of identical twins listed by TCRdb under 2016. For the wider study: To test whether fetal clonotypes persist, the study used deep sequencing on TCR alpha and beta repertoires from monozygotic twins, unrelated adults of various ages, and cord blood. To rule out contamination, the twin experiments were replicated at different times with different library preparation protocols.

Every donor was a healthy Caucasian. Three pairs of female monozygotic twins, all aged roughly 18 to 29 years, made up the twin cohort. Peripheral blood mononuclear cells were the source from which RNA for the TCR libraries was isolated. Here is what the overall study found, with its caveats: Compared with coincidental sharing between unrelated individuals, out-of-frame TCR alpha sequences shared between twins showed an excess of sequences with low generation probability. A weaker excess of twin sharing was found in beta out-of-frame sequences because the signal-to-noise ratio was lowered by fewer shared sequences. Because the same donors could not be followed over many years, conclusions were based on cross-sectional statistical analysis. Fewer insertions were carried by abundant cord blood beta clonotypes; a weaker similar trend was observed in young adult naive repertoires, while no such trend was observed in memory repertoires. Recombination models systematically underestimated out-of-frame TCR alpha sharing in monozygotic twins but agreed with sharing between unrelated individuals. Zero-insertion analyses could be partly confounded by invariant T cells such as MAIT and iNKT, although diverse VJ usage argued against such confounding for most clonotypes.

From cysteine to phenylalanine, the CDR3 is 18 amino acids long. The sequence is cut down to CDR3 DNA, 54 bases in frame from base 1. Unmatched junction bases come to 9, with V trimmed by 0 bases and J by 2 bases. Sequences SGHRS (CDR1) and YFSETQ (CDR2) are obtained from the germline V gene. A remark on this clonotype: This clone's antigen is unknown. No much larger clone exists at a distance of one base, and base qualities are not known.

Receptors were amplified or captured by 5' RACE. The sequencing machine was an Illumina HiSeq 2000. A universal primer binding site was added through template switching, and the final cDNA carried a unique molecular identifier so that TCR cDNA molecules could be counted accurately. Specific primers in the conserved constant-segment region were used to synthesize first-strand cDNA for the TCR alpha and beta chains. To control for contamination, every cDNA library carried two barcodes: a SMART-Mk sample barcode plus Illumina barcodes. TruSeq adapter sequences, together with Illumina sample barcodes, were added in two successive PCR steps. Sequencing of the TCR alpha and beta cDNA libraries was done on the Illumina HiSeq platform using custom primers. Concerning the study's data processing: MiGEC processed the raw reads to extract unique molecular identifiers, while MiXCR was used to determine the CDR3 positions. For each individual, recombination models were inferred using an EM algorithm with the repgenHMM and IGoR tools. The tcR package in R was used for shared clonotype analysis, with sharing normalized by the product of cloneset sizes. Out-of-frame nonproductive sequences were analyzed to study raw recombination free of thymic and clonal selection effects. TCRdb ran its own pipeline on the public reads, namely fastp trimming at Q25 and MiXCR clone calling, and kept in-frame beta chains. Each entry merges the rows of one CDR3 protein and shows their most common DNA and genes. TCRdb assigned the V and J calls; the authors' analysis was not used. The sample table shows hundreds of thousands of distinct CDR3 sequences, and approximately 13% are seen once. Jointly, the top ten make up around 1.5% of the sample.

These data also featured in a second study, about yellow fever vaccine responses in identical twins. As described in the second report: According to the authors, the vaccine-induced T cell response in identical twins seemed to be partly convergent and partly specific to each individual. Focusing on identical twins, the study followed the T cell clones that responded to the vaccine, and did so with precision.

Sample: PBMCs. The chain couples TRBV5-1 to TRBJ2-7, and 12 junctional nucleotides match TRBD1. This TCR came from a young woman in good health. The bases read TGCGCCAGCAGCTTGGGGGACAGGGGGCGAACTAACCCCTACGAGCAGTACTTC. Its translation reads: CASSLGDRGRTNPYEQYF.